Detailed here is one T cell receptor (beta chain). The CDR3 runs 15 residues. V was trimmed by 0 bases and J by 6 bases, leaving 11 bases between them. Germline V gives CDR1 LGHNA, CDR2 YSLEER. The entry originates in a study of T cell changes during pregnancy in multiple sclerosis. Measured with immunoSEQ multiplex PCR; TCRdb has only the in-frame clones, and not every one. This sample yields 34,000 or so clones, of which 90% are seen a single time; over 8.5% belongs to the top ten. The J gene is TRBJ1-4, the V gene TRBV4-3, with a possible D match to TRBD1 (6 bases). The sequences come from CD8+ T cells from peripheral blood mononuclear cells, collected before pregnancy. This TCR was recovered from a female donor with multiple sclerosis, enrolled in a pregnancy study. CDR3 residues: CASSQEWPGDEKLFF. CDR3 sequence (DNA): TGCGCCAGCAGCCAAGAGTGGCCAGGGGATGAAAAACTGTTTTTT.